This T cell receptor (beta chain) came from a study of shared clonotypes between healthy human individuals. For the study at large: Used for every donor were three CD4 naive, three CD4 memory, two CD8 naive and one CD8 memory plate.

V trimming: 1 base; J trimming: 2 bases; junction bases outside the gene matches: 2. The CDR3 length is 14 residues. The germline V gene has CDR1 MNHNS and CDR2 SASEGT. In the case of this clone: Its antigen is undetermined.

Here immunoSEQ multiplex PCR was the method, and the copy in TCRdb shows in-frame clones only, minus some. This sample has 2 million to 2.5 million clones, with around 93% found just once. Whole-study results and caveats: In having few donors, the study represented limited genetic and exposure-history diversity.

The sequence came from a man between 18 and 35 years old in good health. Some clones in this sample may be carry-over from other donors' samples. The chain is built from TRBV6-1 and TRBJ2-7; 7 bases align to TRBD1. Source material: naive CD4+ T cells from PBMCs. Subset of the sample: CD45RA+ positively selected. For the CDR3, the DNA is TGTGCCAGCAGTGAAGTAGGGACAGCCTACGAGCAGTACTTC. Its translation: CASSEVGTAYEQYF.